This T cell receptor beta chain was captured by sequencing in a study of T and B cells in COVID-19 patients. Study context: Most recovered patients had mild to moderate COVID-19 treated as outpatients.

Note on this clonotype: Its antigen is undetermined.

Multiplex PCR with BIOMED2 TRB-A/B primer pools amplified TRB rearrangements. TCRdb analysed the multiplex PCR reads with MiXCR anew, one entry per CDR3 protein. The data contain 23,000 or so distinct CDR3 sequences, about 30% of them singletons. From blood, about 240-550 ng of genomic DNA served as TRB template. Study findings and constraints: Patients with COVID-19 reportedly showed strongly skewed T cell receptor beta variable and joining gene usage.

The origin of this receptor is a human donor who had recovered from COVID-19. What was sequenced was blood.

The CDR3 bases are TGCAGTGCTAGGAACTCAGGGTTCAACGAGCAGTACTTC. This translates into CSARNSGFNEQYF. J is TRBJ2-7 and V is TRBV20-1; D may be TRBD1 (5 bases). CDR1 is DFQATT and CDR2 is SNEGSKA in the germline V gene (reference sequence). CDR3 length: 13 residues. V shed 3 bases and J shed 5 bases, with 14 bases lying between them.